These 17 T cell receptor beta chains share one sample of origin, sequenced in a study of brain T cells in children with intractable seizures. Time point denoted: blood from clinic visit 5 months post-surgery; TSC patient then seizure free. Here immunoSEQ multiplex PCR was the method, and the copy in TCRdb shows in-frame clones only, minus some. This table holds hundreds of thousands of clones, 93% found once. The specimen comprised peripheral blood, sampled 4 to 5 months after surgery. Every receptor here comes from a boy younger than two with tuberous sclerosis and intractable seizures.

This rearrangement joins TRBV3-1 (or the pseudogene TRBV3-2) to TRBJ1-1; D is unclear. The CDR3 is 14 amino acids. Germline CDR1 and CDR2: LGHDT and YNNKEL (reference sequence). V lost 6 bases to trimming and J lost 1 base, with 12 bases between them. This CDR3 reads CASSLGEGNTEAFF. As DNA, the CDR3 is TGTGCCAGCAGTCTTGGGGAGGGGAACACTGAAGCTTTCTTT.

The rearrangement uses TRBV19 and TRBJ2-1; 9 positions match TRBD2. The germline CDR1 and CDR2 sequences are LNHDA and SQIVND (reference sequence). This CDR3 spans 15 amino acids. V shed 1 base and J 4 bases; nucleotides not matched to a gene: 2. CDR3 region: CASSIGGGVYNEQFF. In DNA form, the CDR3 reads TGTGCCAGTAGTATAGGCGGGGGGGTTTACAATGAGCAGTTCTTC.

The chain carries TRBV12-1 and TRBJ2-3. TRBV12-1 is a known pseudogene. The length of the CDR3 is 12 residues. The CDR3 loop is CASSEQNDAQYF. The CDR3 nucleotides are TGTGCCAGCAGCGAGCAAAACGACGCGCAGTATTTT.

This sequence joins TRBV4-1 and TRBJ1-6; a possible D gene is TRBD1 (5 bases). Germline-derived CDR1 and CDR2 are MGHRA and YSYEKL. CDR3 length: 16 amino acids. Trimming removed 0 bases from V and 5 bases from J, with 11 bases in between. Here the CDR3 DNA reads TGCGCCAGCAGCCAAGATGTGGGGCCTGATAATTCACCCCTCCACTTT. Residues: CASSQDVGPDNSPLHF.

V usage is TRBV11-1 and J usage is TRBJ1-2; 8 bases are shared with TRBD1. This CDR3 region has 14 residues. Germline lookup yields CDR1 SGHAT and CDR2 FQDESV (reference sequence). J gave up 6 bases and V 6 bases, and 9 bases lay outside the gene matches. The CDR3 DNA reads TGTGCCAGCAGAAAAACGACAGGGGAAAATGGCTACACCTTC. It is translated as CASRKTTGENGYTF.

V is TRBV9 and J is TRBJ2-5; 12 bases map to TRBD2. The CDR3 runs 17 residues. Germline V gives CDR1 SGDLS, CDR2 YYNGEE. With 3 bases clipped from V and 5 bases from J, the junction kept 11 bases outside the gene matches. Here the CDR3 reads CASSGRSSGRAGETQYF. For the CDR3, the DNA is TGTGCCAGCAGCGGACGATCTAGCGGGAGGGCCGGGGAGACCCAGTACTTC.

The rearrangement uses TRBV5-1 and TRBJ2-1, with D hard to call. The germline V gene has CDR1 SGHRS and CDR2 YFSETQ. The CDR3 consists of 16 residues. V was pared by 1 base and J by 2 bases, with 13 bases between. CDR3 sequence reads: CASSLSSAPPYNEQFF. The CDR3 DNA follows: TGCGCCAGCAGCTTGTCATCTGCCCCACCCTACAATGAGCAGTTCTTC.

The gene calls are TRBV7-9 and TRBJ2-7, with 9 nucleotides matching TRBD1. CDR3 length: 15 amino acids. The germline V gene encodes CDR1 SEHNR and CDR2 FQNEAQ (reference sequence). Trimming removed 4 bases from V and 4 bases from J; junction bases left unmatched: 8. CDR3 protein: CASSSGTGNKYEQYF. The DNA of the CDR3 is TGTGCCAGCAGCTCCGGGACAGGGAATAAGTACGAGCAGTACTTC.

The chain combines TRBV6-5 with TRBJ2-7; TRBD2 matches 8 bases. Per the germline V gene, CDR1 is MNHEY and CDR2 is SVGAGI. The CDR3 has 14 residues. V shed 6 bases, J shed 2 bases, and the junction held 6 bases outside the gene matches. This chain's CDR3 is CASSPSGSTYEQYF. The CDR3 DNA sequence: TGTGCCAGCAGCCCCAGCGGGAGTACCTACGAGCAGTACTTC.

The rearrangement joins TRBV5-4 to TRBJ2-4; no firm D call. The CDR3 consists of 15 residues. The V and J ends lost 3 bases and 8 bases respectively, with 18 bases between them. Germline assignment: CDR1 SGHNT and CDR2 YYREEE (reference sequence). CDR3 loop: CASSSSRSRSYIQYF. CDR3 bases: TGTGCCAGCAGCTCCTCTCGGTCCAGGAGCTACATTCAGTACTTC. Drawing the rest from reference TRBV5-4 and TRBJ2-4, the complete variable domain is ETGVTQSPTHLIKTRGQQVTLRCSSQSGHNTVSWYQQALGQGPQFIFQYYREEENGRGNFPPRFSGLQFPNYSSELNVNALELDDSALYLCASSSSRSRSYIQYFGAGTRLSVL.

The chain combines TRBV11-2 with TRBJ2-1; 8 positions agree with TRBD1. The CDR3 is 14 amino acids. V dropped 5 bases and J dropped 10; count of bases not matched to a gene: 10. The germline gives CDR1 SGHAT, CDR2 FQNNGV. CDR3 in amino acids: CASSRPGGRGEQFF. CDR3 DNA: TGTGCCAGCAGCCGCCCAGGGGGCCGAGGCGAGCAGTTCTTC.

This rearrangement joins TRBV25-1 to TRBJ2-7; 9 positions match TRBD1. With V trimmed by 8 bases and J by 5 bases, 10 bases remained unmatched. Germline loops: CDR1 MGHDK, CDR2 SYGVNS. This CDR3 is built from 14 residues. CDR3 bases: TGTGCCAGCGGAAGGACAGGGGAGGGGGACGAGCAGTACTTC. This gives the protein CASGRTGEGDEQYF.

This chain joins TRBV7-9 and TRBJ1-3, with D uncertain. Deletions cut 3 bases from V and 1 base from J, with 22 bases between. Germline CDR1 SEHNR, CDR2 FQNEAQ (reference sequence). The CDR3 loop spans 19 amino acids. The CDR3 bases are TGTGCCAGCAGCTTCCCGAGCGGCCCCAGGCCGGGGTCTGGAAACACCATATATTTT. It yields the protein CASSFPSGPRPGSGNTIYF.

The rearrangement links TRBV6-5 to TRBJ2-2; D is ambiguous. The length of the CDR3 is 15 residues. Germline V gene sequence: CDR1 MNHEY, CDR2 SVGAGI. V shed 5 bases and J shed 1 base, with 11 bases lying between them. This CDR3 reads CASSLRGLNTGELFF. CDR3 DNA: TGTGCCAGCAGTCTCCGCGGCCTGAACACCGGGGAGCTGTTTTTT.

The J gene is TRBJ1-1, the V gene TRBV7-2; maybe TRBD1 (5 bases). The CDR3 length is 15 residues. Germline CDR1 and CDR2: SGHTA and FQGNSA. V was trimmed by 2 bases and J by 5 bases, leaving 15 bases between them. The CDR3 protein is CASSLIRQPRTEAFF. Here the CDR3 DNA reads TGTGCCAGCAGCTTAATCCGACAGCCGAGGACTGAAGCTTTCTTT.

The CDR3 loop is CASTPNRDRGAEAFF. The DNA of the CDR3 is TGTGCCAGCACCCCGAACCGAGACAGGGGGGCTGAAGCTTTCTTT. The chain uses TRBV27 and TRBJ1-1, with 9 bases lining up with TRBD1. The CDR3 runs 15 residues. The trim removed 7 bases at V and 6 bases at J, leaving 12 bases unmatched. Germline V gene data show CDR1 as MNHEY and CDR2 as SMNVEV (reference sequence).

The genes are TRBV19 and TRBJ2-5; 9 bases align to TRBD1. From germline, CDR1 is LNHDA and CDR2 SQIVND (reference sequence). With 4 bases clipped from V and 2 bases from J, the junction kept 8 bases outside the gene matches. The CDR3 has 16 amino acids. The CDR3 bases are TGTGCCAGTAGTAAATCGGGACAGGGAGGTCAAGAGACCCAGTACTTC. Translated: CASSKSGQGGQETQYF.